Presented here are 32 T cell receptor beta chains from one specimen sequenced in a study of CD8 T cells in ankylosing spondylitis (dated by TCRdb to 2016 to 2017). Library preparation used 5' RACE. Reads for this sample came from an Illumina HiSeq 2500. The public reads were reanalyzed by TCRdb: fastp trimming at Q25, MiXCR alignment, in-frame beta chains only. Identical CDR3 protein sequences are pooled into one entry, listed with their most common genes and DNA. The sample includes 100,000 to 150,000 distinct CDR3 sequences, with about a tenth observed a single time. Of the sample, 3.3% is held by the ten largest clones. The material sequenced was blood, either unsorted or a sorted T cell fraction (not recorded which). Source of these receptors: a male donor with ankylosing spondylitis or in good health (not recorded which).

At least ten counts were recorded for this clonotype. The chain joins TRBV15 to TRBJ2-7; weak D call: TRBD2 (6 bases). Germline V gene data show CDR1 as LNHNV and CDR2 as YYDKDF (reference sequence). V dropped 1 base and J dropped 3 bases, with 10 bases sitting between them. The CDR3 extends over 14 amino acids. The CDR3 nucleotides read TGTGCCACCAGCAGAGGGGGGAGGAACTACGAGCAGTACTTC. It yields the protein CATSRGGRNYEQYF.

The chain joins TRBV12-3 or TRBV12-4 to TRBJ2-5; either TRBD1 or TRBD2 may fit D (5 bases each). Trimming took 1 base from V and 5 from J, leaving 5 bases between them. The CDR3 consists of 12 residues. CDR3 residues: CASSLGDETQYF. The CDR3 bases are TGTGCCAGCAGTTTAGGGGACGAGACCCAGTACTTC.

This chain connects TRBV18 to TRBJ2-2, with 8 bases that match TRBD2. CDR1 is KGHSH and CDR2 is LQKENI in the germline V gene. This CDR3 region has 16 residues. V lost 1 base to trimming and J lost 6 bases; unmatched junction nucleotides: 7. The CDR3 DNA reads TGTGCCAGCTCACCACGCAGCCTACTAGCGGCCGGGGAGCTGTTTTTT. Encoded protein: CASSPRSLLAAGELFF. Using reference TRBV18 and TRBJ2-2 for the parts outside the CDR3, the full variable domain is NAGVMQNPRHLVRRRGQEARLRCSPMKGHSHVYWYRQLPEEGLKFMVYLQKENIIDESGMPKERFSAEFPKEGPSILRIQQVVRGDSAAYFCASSPRSLLAAGELFFGEGSRLTVL.

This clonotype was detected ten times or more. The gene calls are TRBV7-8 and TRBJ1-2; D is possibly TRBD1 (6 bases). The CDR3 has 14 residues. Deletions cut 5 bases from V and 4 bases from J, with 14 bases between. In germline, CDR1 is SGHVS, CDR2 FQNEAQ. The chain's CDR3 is CASSENRVSYGYTF. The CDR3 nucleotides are TGTGCCAGCAGCGAAAACAGGGTCTCCTATGGCTACACCTTC.

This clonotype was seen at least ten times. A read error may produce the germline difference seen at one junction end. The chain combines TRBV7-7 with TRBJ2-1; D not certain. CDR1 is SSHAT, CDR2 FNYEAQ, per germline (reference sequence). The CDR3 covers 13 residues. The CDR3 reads CASSLEVHNEQFF. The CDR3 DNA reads TGTGCTAGCAGCTTAGAAGTTCACAATGAGCAGTTCTTC.

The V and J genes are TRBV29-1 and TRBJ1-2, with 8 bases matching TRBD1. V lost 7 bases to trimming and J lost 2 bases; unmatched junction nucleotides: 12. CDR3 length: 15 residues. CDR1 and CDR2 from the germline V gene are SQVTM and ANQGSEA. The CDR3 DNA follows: TGCAGCGCTACACAGGGGGACATCTTAAACTATGGCTACACCTTC. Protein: CSATQGDILNYGYTF. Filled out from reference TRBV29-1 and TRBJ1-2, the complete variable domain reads SAVISQKPSRDICQRGTSLTIQCQVDSQVTMMFWYRQQPGQSLTLIATANQGSEATYESGFVIDKFPISRPNLTFSTLTVSNMSPEDSSIYLCSATQGDILNYGYTFGSGTRLTVV.

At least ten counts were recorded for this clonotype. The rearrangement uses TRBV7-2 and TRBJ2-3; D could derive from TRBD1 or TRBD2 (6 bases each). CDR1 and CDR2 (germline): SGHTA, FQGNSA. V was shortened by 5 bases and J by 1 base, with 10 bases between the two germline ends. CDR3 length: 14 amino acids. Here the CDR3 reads CASSTRGRTDTQYF. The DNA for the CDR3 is TGTGCCAGCAGCACACGGGGGCGCACAGATACGCAGTATTTT.

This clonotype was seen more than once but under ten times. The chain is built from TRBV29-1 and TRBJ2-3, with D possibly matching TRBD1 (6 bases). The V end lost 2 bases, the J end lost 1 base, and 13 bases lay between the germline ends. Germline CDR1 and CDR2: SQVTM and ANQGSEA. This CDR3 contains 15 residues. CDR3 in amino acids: CSVESRGVGTDTQYF. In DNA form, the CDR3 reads TGCAGCGTTGAAAGCAGGGGAGTGGGCACAGATACGCAGTATTTT.

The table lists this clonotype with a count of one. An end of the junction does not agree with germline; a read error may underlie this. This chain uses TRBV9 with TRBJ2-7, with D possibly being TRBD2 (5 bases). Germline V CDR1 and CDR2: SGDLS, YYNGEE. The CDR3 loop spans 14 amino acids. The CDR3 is CASTVEGSSYEQYF. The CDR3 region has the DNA TGTGCCAGCACCGTAGAGGGCTCCTCCTACGAGCAGTACTTC.

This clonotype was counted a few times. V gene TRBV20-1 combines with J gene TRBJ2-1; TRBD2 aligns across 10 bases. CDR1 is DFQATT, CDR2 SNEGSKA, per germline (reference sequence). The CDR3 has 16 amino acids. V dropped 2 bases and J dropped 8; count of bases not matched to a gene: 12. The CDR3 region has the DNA TGCAGTGCTAGACCAACAACTAGCGGGATAACGGATGAGCAGTTCTTC. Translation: CSARPTTSGITDEQFF.

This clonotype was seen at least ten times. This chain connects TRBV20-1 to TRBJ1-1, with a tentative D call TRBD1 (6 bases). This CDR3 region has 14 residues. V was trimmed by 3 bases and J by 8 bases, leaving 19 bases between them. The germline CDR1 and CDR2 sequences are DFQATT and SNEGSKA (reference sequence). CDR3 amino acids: CSASRTAVGLEAFF. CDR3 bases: TGCAGTGCTAGCAGGACAGCGGTGGGGCTGGAAGCTTTCTTT.

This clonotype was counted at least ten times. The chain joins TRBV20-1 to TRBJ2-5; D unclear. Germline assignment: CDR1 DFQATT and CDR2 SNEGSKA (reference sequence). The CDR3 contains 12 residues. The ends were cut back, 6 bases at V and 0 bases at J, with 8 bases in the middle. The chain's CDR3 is CSARTDQETQYF. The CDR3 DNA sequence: TGCAGTGCGCGGACGGACCAAGAGACCCAGTACTTC.

DNA of the CDR3: TGCAGCCTCTCCCTGTCAGATACGCAGTATTTT. The encoded protein is CSLSLSDTQYF. J is TRBJ2-3 and V is TRBV29-1; D call uncertain. Germline CDR1 and CDR2: SQVTM and ANQGSEA. This CDR3 is built from 11 residues. Trimming removed 8 bases at V and 4 bases at J, with 10 bases between.

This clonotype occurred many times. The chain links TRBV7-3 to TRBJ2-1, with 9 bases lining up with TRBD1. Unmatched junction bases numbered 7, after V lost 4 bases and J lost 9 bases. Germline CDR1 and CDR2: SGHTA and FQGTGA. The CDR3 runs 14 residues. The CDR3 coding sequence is TGTGCCAGCAGCTCGGGACAGGGCCACACTGAGCAGTTCTTC. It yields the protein CASSSGQGHTEQFF.

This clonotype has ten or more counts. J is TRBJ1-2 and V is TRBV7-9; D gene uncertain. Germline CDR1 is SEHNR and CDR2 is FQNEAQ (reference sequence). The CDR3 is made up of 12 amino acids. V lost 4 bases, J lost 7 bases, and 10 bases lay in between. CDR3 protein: CASSSETGGYTF. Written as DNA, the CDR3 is TGTGCCAGCAGCTCGGAGACGGGTGGCTACACCTTC.

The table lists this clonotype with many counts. The CDR3 bases are TGTGCCAGCAGTTCTCCACTCAGGGGGCGGCAACTAGCCAAAAACATTCAGTACTTC. Translating it yields CASSSPLRGRQLAKNIQYF. This chain uses TRBV6-5 with TRBJ2-4; TRBD1 aligns across 8 bases. Germline CDR1 MNHEY, CDR2 SVGAGI. The CDR3 runs to 19 residues. Unmatched junction bases numbered 14, after V lost 4 bases and J lost 0 bases.

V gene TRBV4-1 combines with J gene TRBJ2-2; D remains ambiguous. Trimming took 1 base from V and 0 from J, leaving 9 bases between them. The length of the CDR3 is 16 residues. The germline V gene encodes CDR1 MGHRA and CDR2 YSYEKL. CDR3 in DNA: TGCGCCAGCAGCCAAGTGGGCAGCTCGAACACCGGGGAGCTGTTTTTT. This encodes CASSQVGSSNTGELFF.

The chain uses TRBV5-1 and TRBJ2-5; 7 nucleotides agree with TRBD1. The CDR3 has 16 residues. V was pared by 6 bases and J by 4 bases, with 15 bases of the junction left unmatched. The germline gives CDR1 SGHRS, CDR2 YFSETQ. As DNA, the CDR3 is TGCGCCAGCACCTCAGGAGGCGACAGGGTGAGAGAGACCCAGTACTTC. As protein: CASTSGGDRVRETQYF.

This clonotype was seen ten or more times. The CDR3 nucleotides are TGCGCCAGCAGCAAAGGACTAGCGGGAAACACGAACACCGGGGAGCTGTTTTTT. Translated: CASSKGLAGNTNTGELFF. The rearrangement uses TRBV4-3 and TRBJ2-2, with 12 bases matching TRBD2. Looked up from germline, CDR1 is LGHNA and CDR2 is YSLEER. The CDR3 is 18 amino acids. V shed 5 bases, J shed 0 bases, and the junction held 7 bases outside the gene matches.

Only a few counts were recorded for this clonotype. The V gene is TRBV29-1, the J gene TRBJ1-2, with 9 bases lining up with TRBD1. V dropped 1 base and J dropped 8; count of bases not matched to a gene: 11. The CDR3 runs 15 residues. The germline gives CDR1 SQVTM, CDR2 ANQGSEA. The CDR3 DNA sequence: TGCAGCGTTGAAGGGACAGGGGAAGTCCCTTGGGGCTACACCTTC. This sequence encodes CSVEGTGEVPWGYTF.

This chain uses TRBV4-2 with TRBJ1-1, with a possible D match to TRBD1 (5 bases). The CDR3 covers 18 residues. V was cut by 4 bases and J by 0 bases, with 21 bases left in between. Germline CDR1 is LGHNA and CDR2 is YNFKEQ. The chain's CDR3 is CASSRTPGTVPMNTEAFF. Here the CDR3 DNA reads TGTGCCAGCAGCCGTACCCCCGGGACTGTCCCCATGAACACTGAAGCTTTCTTT.

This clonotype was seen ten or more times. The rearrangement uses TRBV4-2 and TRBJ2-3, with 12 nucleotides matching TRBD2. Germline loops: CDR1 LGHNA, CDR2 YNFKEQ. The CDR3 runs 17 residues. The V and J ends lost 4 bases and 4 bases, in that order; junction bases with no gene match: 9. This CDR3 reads CASSLSMTSGSPDTQYF. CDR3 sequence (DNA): TGTGCCAGCAGCCTCTCGATGACTAGCGGGAGCCCAGATACGCAGTATTTT.

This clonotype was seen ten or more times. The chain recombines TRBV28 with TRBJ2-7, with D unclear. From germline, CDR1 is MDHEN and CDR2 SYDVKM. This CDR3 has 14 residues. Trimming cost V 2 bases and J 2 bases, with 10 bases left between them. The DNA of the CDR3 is TGTGCCAGCAGTTTACCTACTTCCCCCTACGAGCAGTACTTC. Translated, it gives CASSLPTSPYEQYF.

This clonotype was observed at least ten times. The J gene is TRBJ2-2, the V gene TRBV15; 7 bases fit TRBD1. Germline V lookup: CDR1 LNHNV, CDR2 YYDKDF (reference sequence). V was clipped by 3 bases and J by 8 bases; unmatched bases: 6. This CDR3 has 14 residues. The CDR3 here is CATSRTGSKGELFF. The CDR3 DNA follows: TGTGCCACCAGCAGGACAGGGAGTAAGGGGGAGCTGTTTTTT.

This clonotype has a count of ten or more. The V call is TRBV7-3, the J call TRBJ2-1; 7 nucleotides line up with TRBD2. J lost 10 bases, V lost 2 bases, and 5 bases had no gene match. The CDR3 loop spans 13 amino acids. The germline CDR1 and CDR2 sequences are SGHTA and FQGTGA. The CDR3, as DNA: TGTGCCAGCAGCTTACTAACGGGACTAGAGCAGTTCTTC. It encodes CASSLLTGLEQFF.

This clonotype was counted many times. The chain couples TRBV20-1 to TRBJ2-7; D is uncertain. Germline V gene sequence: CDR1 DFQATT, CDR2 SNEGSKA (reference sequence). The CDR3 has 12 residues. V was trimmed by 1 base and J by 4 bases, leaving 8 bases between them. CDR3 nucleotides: TGCAGTGCTAGAGCTTTTGGGTACGAGCAGTACTTC. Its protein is CSARAFGYEQYF.

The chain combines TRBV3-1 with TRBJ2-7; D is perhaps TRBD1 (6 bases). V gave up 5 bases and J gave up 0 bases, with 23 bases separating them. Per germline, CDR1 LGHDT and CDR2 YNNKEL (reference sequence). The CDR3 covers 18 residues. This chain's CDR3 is CASSSRQAGGYSSYEQYF. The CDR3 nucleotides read TGTGCCAGCAGCTCACGACAGGCCGGAGGATACAGCTCCTACGAGCAGTACTTC.

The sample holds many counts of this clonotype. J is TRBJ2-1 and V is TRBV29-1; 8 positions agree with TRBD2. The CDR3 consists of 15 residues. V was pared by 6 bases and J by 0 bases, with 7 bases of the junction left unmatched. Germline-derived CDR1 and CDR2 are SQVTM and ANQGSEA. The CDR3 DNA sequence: TGCAGCGTAAGCGGGAGCGCCCCCTCCTACAATGAGCAGTTCTTC. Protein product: CSVSGSAPSYNEQFF.

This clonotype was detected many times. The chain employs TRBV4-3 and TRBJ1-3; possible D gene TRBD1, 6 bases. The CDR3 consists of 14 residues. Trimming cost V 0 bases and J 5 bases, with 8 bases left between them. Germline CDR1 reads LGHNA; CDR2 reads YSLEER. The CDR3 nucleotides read TGCGCCAGCAGCCAAGATGGGGGGCGAAACACCATATATTTT. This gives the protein CASSQDGGRNTIYF.

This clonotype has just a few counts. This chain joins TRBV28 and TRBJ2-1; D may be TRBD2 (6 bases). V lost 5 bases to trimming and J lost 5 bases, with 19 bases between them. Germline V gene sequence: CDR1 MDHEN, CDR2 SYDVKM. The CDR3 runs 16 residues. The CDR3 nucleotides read TGTGCCAGCAGTATCCGGGAGTCCCACGTGAACAATGAGCAGTTCTTC. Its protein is CASSIRESHVNNEQFF.

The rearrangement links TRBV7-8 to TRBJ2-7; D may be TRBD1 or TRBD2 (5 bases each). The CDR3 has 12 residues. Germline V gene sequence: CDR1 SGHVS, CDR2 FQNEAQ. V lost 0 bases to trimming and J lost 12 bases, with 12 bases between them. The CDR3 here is CASSLAEGRRYF. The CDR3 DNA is TGTGCCAGCAGCTTAGCAGAGGGGAGACGGTACTTC.

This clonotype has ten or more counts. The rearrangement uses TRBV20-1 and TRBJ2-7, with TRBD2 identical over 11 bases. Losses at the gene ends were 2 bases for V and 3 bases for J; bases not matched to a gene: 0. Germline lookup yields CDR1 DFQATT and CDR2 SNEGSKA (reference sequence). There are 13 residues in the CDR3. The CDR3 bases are TGCAGTGCTAGAACTAGCGGGAGCTACGAGCAGTACTTC. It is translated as CSARTSGSYEQYF.